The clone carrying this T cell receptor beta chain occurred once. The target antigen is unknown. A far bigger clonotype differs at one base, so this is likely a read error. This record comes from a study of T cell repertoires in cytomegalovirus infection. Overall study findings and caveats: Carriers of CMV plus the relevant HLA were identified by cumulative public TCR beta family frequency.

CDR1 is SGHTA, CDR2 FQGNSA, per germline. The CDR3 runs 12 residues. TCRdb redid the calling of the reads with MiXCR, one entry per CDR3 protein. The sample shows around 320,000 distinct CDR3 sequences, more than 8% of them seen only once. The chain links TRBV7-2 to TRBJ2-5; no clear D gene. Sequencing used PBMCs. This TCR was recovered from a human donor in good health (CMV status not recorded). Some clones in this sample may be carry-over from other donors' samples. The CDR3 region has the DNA TGTGCCAGCAGCCCCCCACAAGAGATCCAGTACTTC. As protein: CASSPPQEIQYF. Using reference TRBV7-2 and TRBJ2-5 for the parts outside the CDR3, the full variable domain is GAGVSQSPSNKVTEKGKDVELRCDPISGHTALYWYRQSLGQGLEFLIYFQGNSAPDKSGLPSDRFSAERTGGSVSTLTIQRTQQEDSAVYLCASSPPQEIQYFGPGTRLLVL.